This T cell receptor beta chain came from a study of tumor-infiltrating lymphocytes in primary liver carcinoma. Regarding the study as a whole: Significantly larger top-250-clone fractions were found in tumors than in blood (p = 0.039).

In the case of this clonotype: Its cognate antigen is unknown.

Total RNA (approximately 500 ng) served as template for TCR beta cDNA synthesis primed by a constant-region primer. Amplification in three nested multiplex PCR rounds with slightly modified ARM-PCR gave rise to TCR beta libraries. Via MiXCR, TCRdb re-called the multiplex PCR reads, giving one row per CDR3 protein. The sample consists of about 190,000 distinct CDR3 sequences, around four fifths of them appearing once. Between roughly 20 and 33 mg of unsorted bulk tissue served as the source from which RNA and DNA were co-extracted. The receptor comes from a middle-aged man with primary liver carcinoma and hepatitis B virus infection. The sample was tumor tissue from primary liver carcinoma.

CDR3 in amino acids: CASSFSRGTEAFF. CDR3 DNA sequence: TGTGCCAGCAGCTTCTCTAGGGGAACTGAAGCTTTCTTT. The V and J genes are TRBV5-4 and TRBJ1-1; maybe TRBD1 (5 bases). Germline CDR1 reads SGHNT; CDR2 reads YYREEE (reference sequence). CDR3 length: 13 amino acids. V lost 2 bases and J lost 5, with 10 bases in between. Full variable domain (missing parts from reference TRBV5-4 and TRBJ1-1): ETGVTQSPTHLIKTRGQQVTLRCSSQSGHNTVSWYQQALGQGPQFIFQYYREEENGRGNFPPRFSGLQFPNYSSELNVNALELDDSALYLCASSFSRGTEAFFGQGTRLTVV.